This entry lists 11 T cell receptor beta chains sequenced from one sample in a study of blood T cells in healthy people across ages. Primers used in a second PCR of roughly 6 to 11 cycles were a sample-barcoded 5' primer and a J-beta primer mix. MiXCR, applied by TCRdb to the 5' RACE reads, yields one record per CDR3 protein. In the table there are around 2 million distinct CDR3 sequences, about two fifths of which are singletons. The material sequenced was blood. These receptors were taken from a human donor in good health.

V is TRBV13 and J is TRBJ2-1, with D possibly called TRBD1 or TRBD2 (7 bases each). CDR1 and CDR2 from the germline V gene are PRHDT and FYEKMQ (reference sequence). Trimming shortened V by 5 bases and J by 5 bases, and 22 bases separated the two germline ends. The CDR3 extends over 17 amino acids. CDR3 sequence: CASSPKGASGADNEQFF. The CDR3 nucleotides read TGTGCCAGCAGCCCGAAGGGGGCCAGCGGGGCTGACAATGAGCAGTTCTTC. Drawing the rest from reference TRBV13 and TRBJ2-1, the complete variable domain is AAGVIQSPRHLIKEKRETATLKCYPIPRHDTVYWYQQGPGQDPQFLISFYEKMQSDKGSIPDRFSAQQFSDYHSELNMSSLELGDSALYFCASSPKGASGADNEQFFGPGTRLTVL.

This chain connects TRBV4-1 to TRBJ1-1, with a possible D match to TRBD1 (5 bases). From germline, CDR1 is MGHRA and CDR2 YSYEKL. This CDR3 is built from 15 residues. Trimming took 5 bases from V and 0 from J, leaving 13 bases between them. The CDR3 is CASSRPGRMNTEAFF. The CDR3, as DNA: TGCGCCAGCAGCAGACCGGGACGGATGAACACTGAAGCTTTCTTT.

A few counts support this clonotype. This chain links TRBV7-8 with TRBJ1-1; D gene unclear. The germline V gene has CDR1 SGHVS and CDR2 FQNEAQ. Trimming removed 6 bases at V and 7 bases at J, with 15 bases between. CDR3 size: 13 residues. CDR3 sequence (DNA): TGTGCCAGCAGTTCTACAGTGGGGATTGAAGCTTTCTTT. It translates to CASSSTVGIEAFF.

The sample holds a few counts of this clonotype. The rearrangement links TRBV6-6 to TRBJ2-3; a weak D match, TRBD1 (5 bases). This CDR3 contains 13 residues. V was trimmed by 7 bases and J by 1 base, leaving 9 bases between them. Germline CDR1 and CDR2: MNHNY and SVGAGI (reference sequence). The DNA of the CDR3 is TGTGCCAGCAAAAAGGGGCGCACAGATACGCAGTATTTT. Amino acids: CASKKGRTDTQYF.

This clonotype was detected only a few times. CDR3 DNA sequence: TGTGCCAGCAGTCTAAATAACGAGCAGTACTTC. This encodes CASSLNNEQYF. The chain carries TRBV28 and TRBJ2-4; D unresolved. The closer fit of TRBJ2-7 to the DNA end suggests the J call may be wrong. The CDR3 has 11 residues. Germline assignment: CDR1 MDHEN and CDR2 SYDVKM.

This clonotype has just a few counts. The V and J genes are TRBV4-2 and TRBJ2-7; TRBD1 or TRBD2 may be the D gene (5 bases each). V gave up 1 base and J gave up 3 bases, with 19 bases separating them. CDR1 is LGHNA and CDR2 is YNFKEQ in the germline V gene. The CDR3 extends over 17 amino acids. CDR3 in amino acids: CASSQVDAPGTVYEQYF. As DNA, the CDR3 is TGTGCCAGCAGCCAAGTTGACGCCCCAGGGACGGTCTACGAGCAGTACTTC.

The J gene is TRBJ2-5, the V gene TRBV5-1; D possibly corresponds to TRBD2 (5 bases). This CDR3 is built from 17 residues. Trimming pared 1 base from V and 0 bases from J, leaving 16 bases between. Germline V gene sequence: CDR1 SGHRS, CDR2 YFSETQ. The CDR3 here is CASSLYFGGSDQETQYF. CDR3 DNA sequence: TGCGCCAGCAGCTTGTATTTCGGCGGGTCAGACCAAGAGACCCAGTACTTC.

The CDR3 sequence is CSASILGTDTQYF. The CDR3 DNA follows: TGCAGTGCTAGCATACTAGGCACAGATACGCAGTATTTT. The rearrangement joins TRBV20-1 to TRBJ2-3, with D perhaps matching TRBD2 (5 bases). This CDR3 is built from 13 residues. CDR1 DFQATT and CDR2 SNEGSKA come from the germline V gene (reference sequence). V was clipped by 3 bases and J by 1 base, with 8 bases between them.

The CDR3 DNA reads TGCAGCGTTGAACTTACCATGCCGGGGGAGCAGTACTTC. Translated, it gives CSVELTMPGEQYF. The V and J genes are TRBV29-1 and TRBJ2-4, with D perhaps TRBD2 (6 bases). This CDR3 has 13 residues. With 2 bases removed from V and 13 bases from J, the gap between germline ends came to 18 bases. The V gene's germline CDR1 is SQVTM and CDR2 ANQGSEA.

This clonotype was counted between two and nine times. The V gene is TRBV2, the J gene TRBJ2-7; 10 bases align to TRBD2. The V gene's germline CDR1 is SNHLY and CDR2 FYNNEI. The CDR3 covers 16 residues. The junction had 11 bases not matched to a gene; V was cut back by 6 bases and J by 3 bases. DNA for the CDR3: TGTGCCAGCAGACGGGGAACTAGCGGGGCGTACTACGAGCAGTACTTC. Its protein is CASRRGTSGAYYEQYF.

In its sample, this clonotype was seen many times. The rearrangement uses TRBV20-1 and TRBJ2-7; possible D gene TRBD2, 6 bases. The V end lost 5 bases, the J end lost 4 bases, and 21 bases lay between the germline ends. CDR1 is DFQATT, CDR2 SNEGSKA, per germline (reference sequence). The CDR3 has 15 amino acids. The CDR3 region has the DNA TGCAGTGCTGGGGGGACCGGGACCCCCTCTTACGAGCAGTACTTC. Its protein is CSAGGTGTPSYEQYF.